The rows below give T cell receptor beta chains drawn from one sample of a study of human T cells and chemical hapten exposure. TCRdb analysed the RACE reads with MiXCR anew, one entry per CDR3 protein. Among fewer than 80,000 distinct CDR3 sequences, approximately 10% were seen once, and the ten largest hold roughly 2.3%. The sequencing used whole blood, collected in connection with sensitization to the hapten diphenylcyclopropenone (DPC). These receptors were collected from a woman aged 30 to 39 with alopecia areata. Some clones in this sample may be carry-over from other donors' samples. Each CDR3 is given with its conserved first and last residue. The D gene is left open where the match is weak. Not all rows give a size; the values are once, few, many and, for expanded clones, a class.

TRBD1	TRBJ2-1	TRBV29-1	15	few	TGCAGCGTCACTCTCCGGGACAGGGGCTACAATGAGCAGTTCTTC	CSVTLRDRGYNEQFF
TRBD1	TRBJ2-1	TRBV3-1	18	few	TGTGCCAGCAGCCACAGAGACAGGGGAACCACCTACTACAATGAGCAGTTCTTC	CASSHRDRGTTYYNEQFF
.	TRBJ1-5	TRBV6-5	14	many	TGTGCCAGCAGTTTAGCAGGGCCTGGTCAGCCCCAGCATTTT	CASSLAGPGQPQHF
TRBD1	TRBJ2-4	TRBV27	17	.	TGTGCCGCGACCGGAGACAGGGGCGGTAGGGCCAAAAACATTCAGTACTTC	CAATGDRGGRAKNIQYF
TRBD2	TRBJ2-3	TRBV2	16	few	TGTGCCAGCAGTGTTCTAGCGGGGGGCGTCACAGATACGCAGTATTTT	CASSVLAGGVTDTQYF
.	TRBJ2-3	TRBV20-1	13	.	TGCAGTGCTAGAGTAGAGGGTCCAGATACGCAGTATTTT	CSARVEGPDTQYF
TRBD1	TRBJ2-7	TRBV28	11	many	TGTGCCAGCGGGGACAGTGTCAGGCAGTACTTC	CASGDSVRQYF
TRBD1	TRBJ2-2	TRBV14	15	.	TGTGCCAGCAGCCACCGGACAGGGGGGACCGGGGAGCTGTTTTTT	CASSHRTGGTGELFF
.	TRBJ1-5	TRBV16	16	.	TGTGCCAGCAGCCAATCGGGGCCGCTTAGCGATCAGCCCCAGCATTTT	CASSQSGPLSDQPQHF
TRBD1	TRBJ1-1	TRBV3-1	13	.	TGTGCCAGCAGCTTACAGGGGGAAACTGAAGCTTTCTTT	CASSLQGETEAFF
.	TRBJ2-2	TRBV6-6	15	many	TGTGCCAGCAGCCTCGAGACTTCGAACACCGGGGAGCTGTTTTTT	CASSLETSNTGELFF
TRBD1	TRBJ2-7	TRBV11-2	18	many	TGTGCCAGCAGCTTCGGGGACAGGGCCTCGTTCTTCTCCTACGAGCAGTACTTC	CASSFGDRASFFSYEQYF
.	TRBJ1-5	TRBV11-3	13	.	TGTGCCAGCAGCTTAGATCTCCAACAGCCCCAGCATTTT	CASSLDLQQPQHF
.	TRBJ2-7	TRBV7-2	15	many	TGTGCCAGCAGCTTAGTGAGTCTGTCCCTCCACGAGCAGTACTTC	CASSLVSLSLHEQYF
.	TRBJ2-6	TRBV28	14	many	TGTGCCAGCAGTTTCCAATCTGGGGCCAACGTCCTGACTTTC	CASSFQSGANVLTF
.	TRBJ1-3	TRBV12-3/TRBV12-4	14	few	TGTGCCAGCAGTTTCCAGGGATCTGGAAACACCATATATTTT	CASSFQGSGNTIYF
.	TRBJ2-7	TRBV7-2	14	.	TGTGCCAGCAGCTTAGTTTCCGGTGAATACGAGCAGTACTTC	CASSLVSGEYEQYF
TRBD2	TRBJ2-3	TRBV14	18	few	TGTGCCAGCAGCCAAGAACTGACGGGAGGCCCCGCAGGAGATACGCAGTATTTT	CASSQELTGGPAGDTQYF
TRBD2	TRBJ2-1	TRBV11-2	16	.	TGTGCCAGCAGCTTAATCAGCCTAGCGGGAGCCCGTGAGCAGTTCTTC	CASSLISLAGAREQFF
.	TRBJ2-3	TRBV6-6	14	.	TGTGCCAGCACCTCGGACAGCCGCACAGATACGCAGTATTTT	CASTSDSRTDTQYF
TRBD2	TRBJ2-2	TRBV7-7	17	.	TGTGCTAGCAGCTTAAGTCTCGCGGCGGGAGGTACCGGGGAGCTGTTTTTT	CASSLSLAAGGTGELFF
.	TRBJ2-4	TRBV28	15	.	TGTGCCAGCAGCCCCTCGGGGGTTGGCAAAAACATTCAGTACTTC	CASSPSGVGKNIQYF
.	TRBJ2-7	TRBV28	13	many	TGTGCCAGCAGAACAGGGAATCCCTACGAGCAGTACTTC	CASRTGNPYEQYF
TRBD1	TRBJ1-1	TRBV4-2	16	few	TGTGCCAGCAGCCAAAGGCAGGGGGGGATGAACACTGAAGCTTTCTTT	CASSQRQGGMNTEAFF
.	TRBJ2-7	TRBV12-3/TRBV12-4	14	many	TGTGCCAGCAGTTTCACGGGACGACGGGGCGAGCAGTACTTC	CASSFTGRRGEQYF
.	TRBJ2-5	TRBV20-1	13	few	TGCAGTGCTAGAGATTGGACCGCTGAGACCCAGTACTTC	CSARDWTAETQYF
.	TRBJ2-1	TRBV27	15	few	TGTGCCAGCAGTTGGTACGGGACGGCAAACAATGAGCAGTTCTTC	CASSWYGTANNEQFF
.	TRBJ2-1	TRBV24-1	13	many	TGTGCCACCAGTGACGGGGCCCTCAATGAGCAGTTCTTC	CATSDGALNEQFF
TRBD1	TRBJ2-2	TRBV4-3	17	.	TGCGCCAGCAGCCAACGGACAGGAGTATTGAACACCGGGGAGCTGTTTTTT	CASSQRTGVLNTGELFF
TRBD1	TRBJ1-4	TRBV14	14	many	TGTGCCAGCAGCGAGACAGGGCAAGTTGAAAAACTGTTTTTT	CASSETGQVEKLFF
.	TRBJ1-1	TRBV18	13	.	TGTGCCAGCTCAGATGGAGAGAACACTGAAGCTTTCTTT	CASSDGENTEAFF